These 20 T cell receptor beta chains came from one sample sequenced in a study of CD8 T cells in ankylosing spondylitis (dated by TCRdb to about 2017). The paper's findings and limits, for the study overall: Blood from ankylosing spondylitis patients appeared to be characterized by a TCR beta motif made up of 8 or 9 highly homologous amino acid variants.

Libraries came from 5' RACE. These reads were obtained on an Illumina HiSeq 2500. TCRdb reworked the public reads: Q25 trimming with fastp, MiXCR clone assembly, productive beta chains retained. CDR3 protein sequences are deduplicated, and each keeps its most common genes and DNA. This sample has around 770,000 distinct CDR3 sequences in its table, and approximately 12% of those were observed once. Approximately 0.5% of the sample belongs to the ten largest clones. Their antigens remain unidentified. Sequencing used blood, either unsorted or a sorted T cell fraction (not recorded which). These receptors originate from a male donor with ankylosing spondylitis.

V usage is TRBV6-5 and J usage is TRBJ1-1; 8 bases align to TRBD1. Germline lookup yields CDR1 MNHEY and CDR2 SVGAGI. The V gene end was trimmed by 2 bases and the J gene end by 2 bases; junction bases not matched to a gene: 13. This CDR3 region has 18 residues. The CDR3 nucleotides read TGTGCCAGCAGTTACGCCTTTGCGGGGGACAGGCGAAACACTGAAGCTTTCTTT. Translation: CASSYAFAGDRRNTEAFF.

The gene calls are TRBV5-4 and TRBJ2-1, with D possibly TRBD1 on 6 matching bases. Deletions cut 6 bases from V and 6 bases from J, with 22 bases between. The CDR3 has 16 amino acids. The germline V gene has CDR1 SGHNT and CDR2 YYREEE (reference sequence). The CDR3 nucleotides read TGTGCCAGCATCAGTAGACAGGCCTCCCCGGCCAATGAGCAGTTCTTC. Its protein is CASISRQASPANEQFF.

This clonotype was counted ten times or more. The V and J genes are TRBV6-5 and TRBJ2-3; 8 bases line up with TRBD2. V lost 2 bases to trimming and J lost 4 bases; unmatched junction nucleotides: 8. Looked up from germline, CDR1 is MNHEY and CDR2 is SVGAGI. The length of the CDR3 is 16 residues. CDR3 sequence reads: CASSYLSGIVPDTQYF. In nucleotides, the CDR3 is TGTGCCAGCAGTTACCTTAGCGGGATCGTGCCAGATACGCAGTATTTT.

The chain links TRBV6-5 to TRBJ2-3, with D possibly matching TRBD2 (5 bases). The germline gives CDR1 MNHEY, CDR2 SVGAGI. The CDR3 is 16 amino acids. V lost 0 bases, J lost 3 bases, and 13 bases lay in between. CDR3 region: CASSYSASERTDTQYF. Written as DNA, the CDR3 is TGTGCCAGCAGTTACTCGGCCTCCGAGCGGACAGATACGCAGTATTTT.

This sequence joins TRBV5-1 and TRBJ2-2; either TRBD1 or TRBD2 may supply D (5 bases each). The CDR3 is made up of 15 amino acids. V shed 4 bases and J shed 3 bases, with 13 bases lying between them. The germline gives CDR1 SGHRS, CDR2 YFSETQ. The CDR3 DNA sequence: TGCGCCAGCAGCCAGGTGGGGGTCCACACCGGGGAGCTGTTTTTT. This translates into CASSQVGVHTGELFF.

The chain couples TRBV6-2 or TRBV6-3 to TRBJ2-1; 10 nucleotides agree with TRBD2. The CDR3 is 21 amino acids. V lost 2 bases and J lost 7; bases outside the gene matches: 23. CDR1 and CDR2 from the germline V gene are MNHEY and SVGEGT. The DNA of the CDR3 is TGTGCCAGCAGTTACCTTGGGACTAGCGCCCACCAAACCCTTGGGAGGAATGAGCAGTTCTTC. Its protein product is CASSYLGTSAHQTLGRNEQFF.

Regarding this clonotype: The junction departs from germline at one end; a sequencing error may be responsible. The CDR3: CAGSLWTSGDIRDTQYF. The CDR3, as DNA: TGTGCCGGCAGCCTTTGGACTAGCGGGGATATTAGGGATACGCAGTATTTT. The chain combines TRBV4-2 with TRBJ2-3; 12 bases map to TRBD2. The CDR3 is 17 amino acids. Per germline, CDR1 LGHNA and CDR2 YNFKEQ.

This clonotype appeared a few times. J is TRBJ1-5 and V is TRBV7-2; possible D gene TRBD1, 5 bases. The CDR3 is 16 residues long. Germline V gene sequence: CDR1 SGHTA, CDR2 FQGNSA. V lost 4 bases and J 0 bases, leaving 13 bases between the germline ends. The chain's CDR3 is CASSSRGGNSNQPQHF. The CDR3 bases are TGTGCCAGCAGCTCCCGGGGGGGAAATAGCAATCAGCCCCAGCATTTT. Full variable domain (outside the CDR3, taken from reference TRBV7-2 and TRBJ1-5): GAGVSQSPSNKVTEKGKDVELRCDPISGHTALYWYRQSLGQGLEFLIYFQGNSAPDKSGLPSDRFSAERTGGSVSTLTIQRTQQEDSAVYLCASSSRGGNSNQPQHFGDGTRLSIL.

A few counts support this clonotype. The V call is TRBV9, the J call TRBJ2-1; D gene unclear. The ends were cut back, 3 bases at V and 3 bases at J, with 10 bases in the middle. Per the germline V gene, CDR1 is SGDLS and CDR2 is YYNGEE. This CDR3 region has 14 residues. CDR3 region: CASSGEIFYNEQFF. The CDR3 DNA reads TGTGCCAGCAGCGGAGAAATCTTCTACAATGAGCAGTTCTTC.

There are many counts of this clonotype. The gene calls are TRBV29-1 and TRBJ2-1; D could derive from TRBD1 or TRBD2 (5 bases each). The CDR3 spans 14 residues. Per the germline V gene, CDR1 is SQVTM and CDR2 is ANQGSEA. Deletions cut 5 bases from V and 0 bases from J, with 11 bases between. The CDR3 sequence: CSVPTDYSYNEQFF. The DNA of the CDR3 is TGCAGCGTTCCGACAGACTACTCCTACAATGAGCAGTTCTTC.

This clonotype was seen only a few times. The chain employs TRBV4-2 and TRBJ2-7; D is ambiguous. The V gene's germline CDR1 is LGHNA and CDR2 YNFKEQ. The CDR3 spans 15 residues. V was trimmed by 0 bases and J by 2 bases, leaving 11 bases between them. CDR3 residues: CASSQDPADPYEQYF. CDR3 DNA sequence: TGTGCCAGCAGCCAAGATCCCGCGGACCCCTACGAGCAGTACTTC.

V gene TRBV20-1 combines with J gene TRBJ2-5; the match to TRBD2 covers 8 bases. V lost 0 bases and J lost 5; bases outside the gene matches: 8. CDR1 is DFQATT, CDR2 SNEGSKA, per germline (reference sequence). CDR3 length equals 15 residues. The CDR3 DNA sequence: TGCAGTGCTAGAGAGCCGGGCGGGGGGCGTGAGACCCAGTACTTC. Translation: CSAREPGGGRETQYF.

On this clonotype: The junction shows a germline mismatch at one end, possibly a read error. This chain links TRBV5-1 with TRBJ2-2, with D tentatively TRBD1 or TRBD2 (5 bases each). CDR3 length: 14 residues. Germline V gene lookup returns CDR1 SGHRS and CDR2 YFSETQ. CDR3 bases: TGCGCCAGCAGCTTGGTGTCCGGGACCGGGGAGCTGCTTTTT. Translating gives CASSLVSGTGELLF.

The rearrangement links TRBV4-3 to TRBJ2-3; D possibly corresponds to TRBD2 (5 bases). The CDR3 runs to 16 residues. Germline values: CDR1 LGHNA, CDR2 YSLEER. Trimming shortened V by 0 bases and J by 1 base, and 11 bases separated the two germline ends. CDR3 residues: CASSQDSGLRTDTQYF. The CDR3, as DNA: TGCGCCAGCAGCCAAGATTCGGGGTTGCGCACAGATACGCAGTATTTT.

This chain links TRBV4-3 with TRBJ2-2; possible D gene TRBD2, 6 bases. The V gene's germline CDR1 is LGHNA and CDR2 YSLEER. The ends were cut back, 0 bases at V and 3 bases at J, with 8 bases in the middle. This CDR3 is 15 amino acids long. The CDR3 bases are TGCGCCAGCAGCCAAGAAAGCGGGTACACCGGGGAGCTGTTTTTT. Its protein product is CASSQESGYTGELFF.

This clonotype was detected ten times or more. V and J are TRBV20-1 and TRBJ1-1; tentatively, D is TRBD1 (6 bases). The germline CDR1 and CDR2 sequences are DFQATT and SNEGSKA (reference sequence). The V and J ends lost 3 bases and 0 bases respectively, with 11 bases between them. The CDR3 loop spans 14 amino acids. The CDR3 reads CSARGDRLNTEAFF. CDR3 DNA sequence: TGCAGTGCTAGGGGAGACAGGTTGAACACTGAAGCTTTCTTT.

The chain is built from TRBV4-3 and TRBJ2-6; unclear D gene. Between the trimmed V and J ends, which lost 3 bases and 3 bases, there was a span of 12 bases. Germline V CDR1 and CDR2: LGHNA, YSLEER. This CDR3 region has 16 residues. CDR3 loop: CASSQGIGFGANVLTF. DNA of the CDR3: TGCGCCAGCAGCCAGGGGATTGGTTTTGGGGCCAACGTCCTGACTTTC.

This clonotype occurred many times. The rearrangement uses TRBV29-1 and TRBJ2-1, with a possible D match to TRBD2 (5 bases). Germline V gene sequence: CDR1 SQVTM, CDR2 ANQGSEA. The CDR3 is made up of 14 amino acids. The V end lost 8 bases, the J end lost 7 bases, and 21 bases lay between the germline ends. Here the CDR3 DNA reads TGCAGCTTTGTAACGGGGATCTTTGGAAATGAGCAGTTCTTC. It specifies CSFVTGIFGNEQFF.

This clonotype turned up a few times. V usage is TRBV4-2 and J usage is TRBJ1-2; no definite D call. From germline, CDR1 is LGHNA and CDR2 YNFKEQ. With 1 base removed from V and 0 bases from J, the gap between germline ends came to 6 bases. The CDR3 is 14 amino acids. CDR3 sequence (DNA): TGTGCCAGCAGCCAAGTCAGCGCTAACTATGGCTACACCTTC. This translates into CASSQVSANYGYTF.

This clonotype was counted a few times. V is TRBV18 and J is TRBJ2-5; D uncertain. CDR1 and CDR2 from the germline V gene are KGHSH and LQKENI. The CDR3 covers 14 residues. With 2 bases removed from V and 2 bases from J, the gap between germline ends came to 9 bases. The CDR3 spells CASSPSPIQETQYF. The CDR3, as DNA: TGTGCCAGCTCACCATCCCCAATACAAGAGACCCAGTACTTC.